Listed below are T cell receptor beta chains from one sample, sequenced in a study of T cells after posttransplantation cyclophosphamide. Sequencing used immunoSEQ multiplex PCR; TCRdb keeps in-frame clones, though not all of them. Of 4,500 to 6,000 clones in the sample, less than 80% were seen once. Sequences were obtained from memory CD8+ T cells sorted from blood. The receptors were sampled from a woman aged 55-69 years in good health, CMV-negative, and a related stem cell transplant donor. CDR3s include the opening cysteine and the closing phenylalanine or tryptophan. The D gene is left open where the match is weak. For some rows the clone size is stated as once, few or many, or as a class when expanded; others skip it.

D: TRBD2
V: TRBV27
size: once
J: TRBJ2-1
DNA: TGTGCCAGCAGCTGGAGCGGGGGGGCAAAAAATGAGCAGTTCTTC
CDR3: CASSWSGGAKNEQFF

D: TRBD2
V: TRBV5-4
size: few
J: TRBJ2-2
DNA: TGTGCCAGCAGCTTATATGGCGGGAGCATTTCCGGGGAGCTGTTTTTT
CDR3: CASSLYGGSISGELFF

D: TRBD2
V: TRBV28
size: NA
J: TRBJ2-7
DNA: TGTGCCAGCATTAAGGGACTAGCGTCCTCCTACGAGCAGTACTTC
CDR3: CASIKGLASSYEQYF

D: TRBD1
V: TRBV7-9
size: NA
J: TRBJ1-1
DNA: TGTGCGAGTCAGGGGGCGTATGGGACTGAAGCTTTCTTT
CDR3: CASQGAYGTEAFF

D: TRBD2
V: TRBV7-3
size: once
J: TRBJ2-1
DNA: TGTGCCAGCAGCTCGGGACTAGCGGGAATCAATGAGCAGTTCTTC
CDR3: CASSSGLAGINEQFF

D: NA
V: TRBV18
size: NA
J: TRBJ1-2
DNA: TGTGCCAGCTCGCGCTCCTCGCAGGCTGTGGGTGGCTACACCTTC
CDR3: CASSRSSQAVGGYTF

D: TRBD1
V: TRBV19
size: NA
J: TRBJ2-7
DNA: TGTGCCAGTAGTTTGGGACAGGGCTACGAGCAGTACTTC
CDR3: CASSLGQGYEQYF

D: NA
V: TRBV7-9
size: few
J: TRBJ2-7
DNA: TGTGCCAGCAGGGCCGGGCGTGGGGGGTTGGACGAGCAGTACTTC
CDR3: CASRAGRGGLDEQYF

D: NA
V: TRBV19
size: NA
J: TRBJ2-7
DNA: TGTGCCAGTCAAGGAGGACTCGAGCAGTACTTC
CDR3: CASQGGLEQYF

D: TRBD1
V: TRBV28
size: few
J: TRBJ1-4
DNA: TGTGCCAGCCGGCGGGACAGGATAGGGGCAACTAATGAAAAACTGTTTTTT
CDR3: CASRRDRIGATNEKLFF

D: NA
V: TRBV12-2
size: NA
J: TRBJ2-1
DNA: TGTGCAAGTCGCTTTAGCGGACGGTACAATGAGCAGTTCTTC
CDR3: CASRFSGRYNEQFF

D: TRBD1
V: TRBV4-1
size: NA
J: TRBJ1-1
DNA: TGCGCCAGCAGCCAAACTAGGACAGGGGTGACTGAAGCTTTCTTT
CDR3: CASSQTRTGVTEAFF

D: TRBD1
V: TRBV27
size: NA
J: TRBJ1-2
DNA: TGTGCCAGCAGTCCTGGACAGGGCTCTGGGCATGGCTACACCTTC
CDR3: CASSPGQGSGHGYTF

D: NA
V: TRBV4-1
size: once
J: TRBJ2-7
DNA: TGCGCCAGCAGCCCTGGGGGGTCCTACGAGCAGTACTTC
CDR3: CASSPGGSYEQYF

D: NA
V: TRBV19
size: NA
J: TRBJ1-2
DNA: TGTGCCAGCCAGGGTTTGGACTATGGCTACACCTTC
CDR3: CASQGLDYGYTF

D: TRBD2
V: TRBV23-1
size: few
J: TRBJ2-3
DNA: TGCGCCCAATTAGCGGGAGGGCCTCCAGATACGCAGTATTTT
CDR3: CAQLAGGPPDTQYF

D: NA
V: TRBV7-5
size: few
J: TRBJ2-7
DNA: TGTGCCAGAAGCTTAAGAGGGTGCAGGGGGAAGTACGAGCAGTACTTC
CDR3: CARSLRGCRGKYEQYF

D: NA
V: TRBV27
size: NA
J: TRBJ2-3
DNA: TGTGCCAGCAGTTCCCCCGGGGACAACACAGATACGCAGTATTTT
CDR3: CASSSPGDNTDTQYF

D: NA
V: TRBV28
size: NA
J: TRBJ2-7
DNA: TGTGCCAGCAGCCTCCTCTCCTACGAGCAGTACTTC
CDR3: CASSLLSYEQYF

D: TRBD1
V: TRBV6-1
size: few
J: TRBJ2-1
DNA: TGTGCCAGCAGAGAAGTTATGGGGACAGGGAACGAGCAGTTCTTC
CDR3: CASREVMGTGNEQFF

D: TRBD1
V: TRBV28
size: NA
J: TRBJ1-2
DNA: TGTGCCAGCAGTTGGAAAGAAACAGGGGTTGGCTACACCTTC
CDR3: CASSWKETGVGYTF

D: NA
V: TRBV4-1
size: NA
J: TRBJ2-7
DNA: TGCGCCAGCAGCCTACTCGTACAGGGCTCCTACGAGCAGTACTTC
CDR3: CASSLLVQGSYEQYF

D: NA
V: TRBV7-2
size: once
J: TRBJ2-7
DNA: TGTGCCAGCAGCTCATACCGGGGTCCCTACGAGCAGTACTTC
CDR3: CASSSYRGPYEQYF

D: NA
V: TRBV9
size: NA
J: TRBJ2-1
DNA: TGTGCCAGCAGTGCCCCGTACGGTCTCAATGAGCAGTTCTTC
CDR3: CASSAPYGLNEQFF

D: TRBD1
V: TRBV19
size: NA
J: TRBJ2-6
DNA: TGTGCCAGTTGTACGGGACAGGAGGTGTCTGGGGCCAACGTCCTGACTTTC
CDR3: CASCTGQEVSGANVLTF

D: TRBD2
V: TRBV5-1
size: NA
J: TRBJ2-1
DNA: TGCGCCAGCAGCTTGTCGGGACTAGGCGTTCGGGACTATGAGCAGTTCTTC
CDR3: CASSLSGLGVRDYEQFF

D: NA
V: TRBV15
size: once
J: TRBJ1-5
DNA: TGTGCCACCAGCAGAGAAGCGGGGCTCGGTCAGCCCCAGCATTTT
CDR3: CATSREAGLGQPQHF

D: NA
V: TRBV27
size: NA
J: TRBJ2-3
DNA: TGTGCCAGCAGCCCCAGGGGTATCCTCACAGATACGCAGTATTTT
CDR3: CASSPRGILTDTQYF

D: NA
V: TRBV7-9
size: once
J: TRBJ2-7
DNA: TGTGCCAGCAGCCCAGTAATCGACACCTCCTACGAGCAGTACTTC
CDR3: CASSPVIDTSYEQYF

D: TRBD2
V: TRBV7-3
size: NA
J: TRBJ2-7
DNA: TGTGCCAGCAGCGCAGGACTAGCGAACGAGCAGTACTTC
CDR3: CASSAGLANEQYF

D: NA
V: TRBV7-9
size: few
J: TRBJ2-1
DNA: TGTGCCAGCAGCTTTAGCTTGGATCCCGGGGTTGAGCAGTTCTTC
CDR3: CASSFSLDPGVEQFF

D: NA
V: TRBV4-2
size: NA
J: TRBJ2-2
DNA: TGTGCCAGCAGCCAAGGACCGCAGGTCTCCGGGGAGCTGTTTTTT
CDR3: CASSQGPQVSGELFF

D: NA
V: TRBV29-1
size: few
J: TRBJ1-5
DNA: TGCAGCGTTGGATCGGCAGGGGCCAACCAGCCCCAGCATTTT
CDR3: CSVGSAGANQPQHF

D: NA
V: TRBV5-4
size: NA
J: TRBJ2-6
DNA: TGTGCCAGCAGCCGAACAGGCTCTGGGGCCAACGTCCTGACTTTC
CDR3: CASSRTGSGANVLTF

D: NA
V: TRBV7-9
size: NA
J: TRBJ2-7
DNA: TGTGCCAGCAGTCCCGGTTACGAGCAGTACTTC
CDR3: CASSPGYEQYF

D: NA
V: TRBV13
size: NA
J: TRBJ2-3
DNA: TGTGCCAGCAGCGGGTTTCAGGTGGCGAACACAGATACGCAGTATTTT
CDR3: CASSGFQVANTDTQYF

D: TRBD2
V: TRBV7-7
size: NA
J: TRBJ2-2
DNA: TGTGCCAGCAGCTTAACTTTAGCGGGGTACACCGGGGAGCTGTTTTTT
CDR3: CASSLTLAGYTGELFF

D: NA
V: TRBV2
size: few
J: TRBJ2-7
DNA: TGTGCCAGCCAGGGGACACTGCTCTACGAGCAGTACTTC
CDR3: CASQGTLLYEQYF

D: NA
V: TRBV5-1
size: NA
J: TRBJ2-1
DNA: TGCGCCAGCAGCTTGGGACAGATCACCTACAATGAGCAGTTCTTC
CDR3: CASSLGQITYNEQFF

D: TRBD1
V: TRBV27
size: few
J: TRBJ1-2
DNA: TGTGCCAGCAGTTCCGGGACAGGGTTGAGTGGCTACACCTTC
CDR3: CASSSGTGLSGYTF

D: TRBD2
V: TRBV6-1
size: NA
J: TRBJ2-2
DNA: TGTGCCAGCACTCTTAGCGGGGGGAACACCGGGGAGCTGTTTTTT
CDR3: CASTLSGGNTGELFF

D: NA
V: TRBV7-2
size: few
J: TRBJ1-1
DNA: TGTGCCAGCAAGCCTCGGGCAGGGTTGAACGCTGAAGCTTTCTTT
CDR3: CASKPRAGLNAEAFF